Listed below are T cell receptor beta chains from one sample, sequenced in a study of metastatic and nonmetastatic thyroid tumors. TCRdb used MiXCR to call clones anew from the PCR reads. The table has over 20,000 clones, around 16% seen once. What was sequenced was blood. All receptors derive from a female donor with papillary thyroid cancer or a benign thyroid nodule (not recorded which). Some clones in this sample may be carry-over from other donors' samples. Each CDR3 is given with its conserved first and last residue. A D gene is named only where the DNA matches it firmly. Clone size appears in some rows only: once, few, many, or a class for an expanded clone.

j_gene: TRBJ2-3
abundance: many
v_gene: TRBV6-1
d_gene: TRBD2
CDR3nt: TGTGCCAGCAGTGAATTTATGTCTAGCGGGGGCTCAGGGACGCAGTATTTT
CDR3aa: CASSEFMSSGGSGTQYF

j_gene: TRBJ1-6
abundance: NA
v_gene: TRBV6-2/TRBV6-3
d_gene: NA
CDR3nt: TGTGCCAGCAGTTACTCACCCCTCCACTTT
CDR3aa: CASSYSPLHF

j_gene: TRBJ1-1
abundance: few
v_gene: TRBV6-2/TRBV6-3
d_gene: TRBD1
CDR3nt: TGTGCCAACAGCCGCGTCAGGGGGCTTGGCACTGAAGCTTTCTTT
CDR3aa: CANSRVRGLGTEAFF

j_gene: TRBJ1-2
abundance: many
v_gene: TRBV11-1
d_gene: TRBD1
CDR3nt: TGTGCCAGCAGCTTACCGACAGGGGGCGCTCTCTCTGGCTACACCTTC
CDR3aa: CASSLPTGGALSGYTF

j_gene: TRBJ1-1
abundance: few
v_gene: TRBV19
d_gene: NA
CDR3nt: TGTGCCAGTAGACTTACCGGGAAAGGGACCACCGAAGCTTTCTTT
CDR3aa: CASRLTGKGTTEAFF

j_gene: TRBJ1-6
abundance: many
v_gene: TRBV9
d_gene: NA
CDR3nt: TGTGCCAGCAGCGCAGACCTAGCAGGGGCCACGGGTTCACCCCTCCACTTT
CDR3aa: CASSADLAGATGSPLHF

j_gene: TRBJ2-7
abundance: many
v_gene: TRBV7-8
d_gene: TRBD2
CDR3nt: TGTGCCAGCAGCTTAGGACTAGCGGGAGGGAAAACCTACGAGCAGTACTTC
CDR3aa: CASSLGLAGGKTYEQYF

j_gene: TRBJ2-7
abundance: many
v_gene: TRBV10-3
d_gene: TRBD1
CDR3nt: TGTGCCATCAGGGGGGGGGCACGGGACAGGGTCTACGAGCAGTACTTC
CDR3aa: CAIRGGARDRVYEQYF

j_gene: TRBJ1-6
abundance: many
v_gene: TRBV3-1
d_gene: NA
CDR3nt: TGTGCCACCAGCCGGGTGCTCTCTAATTCACCCCTCCACTTT
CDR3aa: CATSRVLSNSPLHF

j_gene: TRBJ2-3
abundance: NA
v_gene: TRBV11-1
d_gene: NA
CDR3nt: TGTGCCAGCAGCTTAGTTCCGGGGTGGAACACAGATACGCAGTATTTT
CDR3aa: CASSLVPGWNTDTQYF

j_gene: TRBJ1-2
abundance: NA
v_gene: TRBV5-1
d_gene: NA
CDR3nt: TGCGCCAGCAGCTTATCAGGGGTCAGTTTGAACTATGGCTACACCTTC
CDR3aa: CASSLSGVSLNYGYTF

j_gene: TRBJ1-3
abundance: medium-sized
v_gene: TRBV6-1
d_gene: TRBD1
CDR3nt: TGTGCCAGCAGTTCCCAGACAGGGGGAAACACCATATATTTT
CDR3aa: CASSSQTGGNTIYF

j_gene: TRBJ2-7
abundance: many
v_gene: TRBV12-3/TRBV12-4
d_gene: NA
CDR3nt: TGTGCCAGCCGCTACTCCACCTACGAGCAGTACTTC
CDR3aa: CASRYSTYEQYF

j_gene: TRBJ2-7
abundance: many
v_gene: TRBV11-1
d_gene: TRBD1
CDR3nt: TGTGCCAGCAGCCCACCAGGGACAGGGGGCGCGCAGTACTTC
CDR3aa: CASSPPGTGGAQYF

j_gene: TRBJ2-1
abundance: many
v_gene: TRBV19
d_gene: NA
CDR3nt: TGTGCCAGTAGTATAGACGGCGGCTTAGAGCAGTTCTTC
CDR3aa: CASSIDGGLEQFF

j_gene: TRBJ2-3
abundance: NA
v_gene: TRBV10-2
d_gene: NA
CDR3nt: TGCGCCGGCAGTGAGTTGGCTGCGCCTAGGACAGATACGCAGTATTTT
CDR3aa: CAGSELAAPRTDTQYF

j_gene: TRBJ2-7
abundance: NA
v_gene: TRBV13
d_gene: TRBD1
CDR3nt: TGTGCCAGCAGCTTAGCTACACCCTGGAGGACGGGACAGGGCTACGAGCAGTACTTC
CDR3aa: CASSLATPWRTGQGYEQYF

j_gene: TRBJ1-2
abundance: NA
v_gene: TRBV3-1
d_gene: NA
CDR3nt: TGTGCCAGCAGCCAAGTCTCCTACGAGTCTAACTATGGCTACACCTTC
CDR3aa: CASSQVSYESNYGYTF

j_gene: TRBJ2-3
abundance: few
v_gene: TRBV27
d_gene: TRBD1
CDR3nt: TGTGCCAGCAGTAATCTCCGGGACAGGGAGACACCTACAGATACGCAGTATTTT
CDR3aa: CASSNLRDRETPTDTQYF

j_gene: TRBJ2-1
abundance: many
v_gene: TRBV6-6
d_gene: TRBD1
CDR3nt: TGTGCCAGCAGTTATTCAAACAGGGGCTATGAGCAGTTCTTC
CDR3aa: CASSYSNRGYEQFF

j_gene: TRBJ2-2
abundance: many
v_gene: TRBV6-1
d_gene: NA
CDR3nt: TGTGCCAGCAGGAGAGAGGCTAATGCGAACACCGGGGAGCTGTTTTTT
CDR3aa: CASRREANANTGELFF

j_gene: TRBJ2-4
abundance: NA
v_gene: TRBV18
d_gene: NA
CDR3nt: TGTGCCAGCTCACCACCGCGGATGGCCAAAAACATTCAGTACTTC
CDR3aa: CASSPPRMAKNIQYF

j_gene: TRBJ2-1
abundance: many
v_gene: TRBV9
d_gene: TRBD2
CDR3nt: TGTGCCAGCAGCGTAGCACTAGCGGGAGGTTTCGGCGATGAGCAGTTCTTC
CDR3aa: CASSVALAGGFGDEQFF

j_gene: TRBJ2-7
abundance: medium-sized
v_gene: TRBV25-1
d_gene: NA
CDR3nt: TGTGCCAGCAGTGTATCCTACGAGCAGTACTTC
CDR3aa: CASSVSYEQYF

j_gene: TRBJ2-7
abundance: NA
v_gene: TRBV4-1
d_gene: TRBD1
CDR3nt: TGCGCCAGCAGCCGGACAGGGGGTTCCTACGAGCAGTACTTC
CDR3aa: CASSRTGGSYEQYF

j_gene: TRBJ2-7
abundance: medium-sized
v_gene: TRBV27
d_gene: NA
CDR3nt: TGTGCCAGCAGGGGGAGGGGGAGGGCCCCCTACGAGCAGTACTTC
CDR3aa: CASRGRGRAPYEQYF

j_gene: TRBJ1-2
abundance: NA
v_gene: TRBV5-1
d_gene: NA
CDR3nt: TGCGCCAGCAGGACGGGGCGGGGCCGGGGCTACACCTTC
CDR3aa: CASRTGRGRGYTF

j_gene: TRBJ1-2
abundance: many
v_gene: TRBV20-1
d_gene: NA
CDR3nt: TGCAGTGCCTCGGGGGGCTTGGGCTACACCTTC
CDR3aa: CSASGGLGYTF

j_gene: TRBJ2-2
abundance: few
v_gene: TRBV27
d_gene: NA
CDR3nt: TGTGCCAGCAGTTTATCGATAGCCGGGGAGCTGTTTTTT
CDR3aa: CASSLSIAGELFF

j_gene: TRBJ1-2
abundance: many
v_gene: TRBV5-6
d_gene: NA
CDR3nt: TGTGCCAGCAGAAGCTTAGGGGTGCGCTATGGCTACACCTTC
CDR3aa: CASRSLGVRYGYTF

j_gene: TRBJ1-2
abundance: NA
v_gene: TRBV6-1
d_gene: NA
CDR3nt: TGTGCCAGCAGTGAAGATGTCGTTGGGTGGTATGGCTGCACCTTC
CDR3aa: CASSEDVVGWYGCTF

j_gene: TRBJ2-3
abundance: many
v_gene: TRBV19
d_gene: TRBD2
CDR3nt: TGTGCCAGTAGTATAGACGGGGGGGATACGCAGTATTTT
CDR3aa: CASSIDGGDTQYF

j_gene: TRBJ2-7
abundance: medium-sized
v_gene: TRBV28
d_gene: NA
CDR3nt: TGTGCCAGCAACACCCCCCAGAGTTTCTACGAGCAGTACTTC
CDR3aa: CASNTPQSFYEQYF